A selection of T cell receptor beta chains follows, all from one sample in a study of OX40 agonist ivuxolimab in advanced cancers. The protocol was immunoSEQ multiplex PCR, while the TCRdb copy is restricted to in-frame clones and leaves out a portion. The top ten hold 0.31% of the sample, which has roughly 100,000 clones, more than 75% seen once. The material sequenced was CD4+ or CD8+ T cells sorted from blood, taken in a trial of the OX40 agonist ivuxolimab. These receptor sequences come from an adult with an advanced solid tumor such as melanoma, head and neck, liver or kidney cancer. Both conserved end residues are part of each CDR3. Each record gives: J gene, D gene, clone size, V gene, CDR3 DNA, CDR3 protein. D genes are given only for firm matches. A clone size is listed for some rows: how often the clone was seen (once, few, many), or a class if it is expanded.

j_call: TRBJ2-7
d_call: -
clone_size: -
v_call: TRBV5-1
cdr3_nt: TGCGCCAGCAGCTTGGAGGCCTACGGGGAGCAGTACTTC
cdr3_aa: CASSLEAYGEQYF

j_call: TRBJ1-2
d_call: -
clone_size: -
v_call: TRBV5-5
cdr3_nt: TGTGCCAGCAGCTTGGGCGTCAACTATGGCTACACCTTC
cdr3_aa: CASSLGVNYGYTF

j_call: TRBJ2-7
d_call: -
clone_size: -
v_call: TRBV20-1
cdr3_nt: TGCAGTGCTTTCATCAGCTACGAGCAGTACTTC
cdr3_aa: CSAFISYEQYF

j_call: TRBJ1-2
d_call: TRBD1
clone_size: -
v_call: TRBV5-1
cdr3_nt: TGCGCCAGCAGCTTCGACTTTGCAGGGGGCGGCGGCTACACCTTC
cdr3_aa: CASSFDFAGGGGYTF

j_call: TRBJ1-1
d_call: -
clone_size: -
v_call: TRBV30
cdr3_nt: TGTGCCTGGAGTGTTCGGGTCTCTGAAGCTTTCTTT
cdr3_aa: CAWSVRVSEAFF

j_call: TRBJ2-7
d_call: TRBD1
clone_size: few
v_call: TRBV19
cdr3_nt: TGTGCCAGTAGTATAGCCCTTGGACAGGGATCCTACGAGCAGTACTTC
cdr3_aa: CASSIALGQGSYEQYF

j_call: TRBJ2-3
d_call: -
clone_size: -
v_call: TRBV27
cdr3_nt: TGTGCCAGCAGTTTGGCCCGCCTTAGCACAGATACGCAGTATTTT
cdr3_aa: CASSLARLSTDTQYF

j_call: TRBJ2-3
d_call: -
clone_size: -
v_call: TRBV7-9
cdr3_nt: TGTGCCAGCAGTCGCAGGGGGGGGCTCACAGATACGCAGTATTTT
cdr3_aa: CASSRRGGLTDTQYF

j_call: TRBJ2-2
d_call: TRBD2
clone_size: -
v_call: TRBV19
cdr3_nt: TGTGCCAGTAGTATCCAAGCGGGGCTGAACACCGGAGAGCTGTTTTTT
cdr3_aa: CASSIQAGLNTGELFF

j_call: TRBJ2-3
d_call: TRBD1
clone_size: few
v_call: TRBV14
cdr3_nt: TGTGCCAGCAGCAGGGGACAGCTTAGCACAGATACGCAGTATTTT
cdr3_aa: CASSRGQLSTDTQYF

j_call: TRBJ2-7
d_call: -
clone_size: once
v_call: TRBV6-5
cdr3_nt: TGTGCCAGCAAGACAGGCGGCAACTCCTACGAGCAGTACTTC
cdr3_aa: CASKTGGNSYEQYF

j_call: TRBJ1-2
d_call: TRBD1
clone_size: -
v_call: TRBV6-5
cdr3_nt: TGTGCCACCAGGACAGGGATTAACTATGGCTACACCTTC
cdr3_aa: CATRTGINYGYTF

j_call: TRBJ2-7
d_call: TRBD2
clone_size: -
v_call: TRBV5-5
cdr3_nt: TGTGCCAGCAGCGGCTCTGTAGCGGGGGCCACCGAGCAGTACTTC
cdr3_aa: CASSGSVAGATEQYF

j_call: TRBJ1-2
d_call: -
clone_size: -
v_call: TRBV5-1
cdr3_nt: TGCGCCAGCAGCTTTGAGGCCAGGGGAAACAACTATGGCTACACCTTC
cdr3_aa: CASSFEARGNNYGYTF

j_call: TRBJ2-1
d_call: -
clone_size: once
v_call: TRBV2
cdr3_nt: TGTGCCAGCAGGGCTGGACTAATACTCTCCTACAATGAGCAGTTCTTC
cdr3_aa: CASRAGLILSYNEQFF

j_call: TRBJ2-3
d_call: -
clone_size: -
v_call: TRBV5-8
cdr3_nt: TGTGCCAGCAGCTTGGAACGGGGGGATACGCAGTATTTT
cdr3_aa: CASSLERGDTQYF

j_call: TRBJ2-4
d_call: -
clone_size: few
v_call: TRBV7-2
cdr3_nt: TGTGCCAGCAGCTTAGATCAGGGACGGAACATTCAGTACTTC
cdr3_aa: CASSLDQGRNIQYF

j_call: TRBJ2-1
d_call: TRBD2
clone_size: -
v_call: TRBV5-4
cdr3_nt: TGTGCCAGCAGCTTGGTTCGGAGCGGGGGGGCCAATGAGCAGTTCTTC
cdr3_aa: CASSLVRSGGANEQFF

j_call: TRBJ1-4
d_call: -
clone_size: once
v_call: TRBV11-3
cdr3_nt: TGTGCCAGCAGCTTAGTAGGTCGGGCAGCAACTAATGAAAAACTGTTTTTT
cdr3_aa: CASSLVGRAATNEKLFF

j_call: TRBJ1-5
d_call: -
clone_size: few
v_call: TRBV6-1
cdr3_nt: TGTGCCAGCAGTGAAAGTTCCAGGATCGATCAGCCCCAGCATTTT
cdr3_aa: CASSESSRIDQPQHF

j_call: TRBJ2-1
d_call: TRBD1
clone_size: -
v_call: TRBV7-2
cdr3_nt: TGTGCCAGCAGCAGTCGACGGGACAGGGCAAATGAGCAGTTCTTC
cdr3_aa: CASSSRRDRANEQFF

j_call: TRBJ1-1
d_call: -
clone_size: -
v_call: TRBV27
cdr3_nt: TGTGCCAGCAGGGCAGGGTGGGACACTGAAGCTTTCTTT
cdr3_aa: CASRAGWDTEAFF

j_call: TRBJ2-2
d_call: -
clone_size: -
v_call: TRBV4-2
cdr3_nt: TGTGCCAGCAGCCAAGATAGAGGAGGTGGCACCGGGGAGCTGTTTTTT
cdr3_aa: CASSQDRGGGTGELFF

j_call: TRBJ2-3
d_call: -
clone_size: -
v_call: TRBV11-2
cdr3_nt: TGTGCCAGCAGCTGGGACGCCCGTCGAGATACGCAGTATTTT
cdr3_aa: CASSWDARRDTQYF

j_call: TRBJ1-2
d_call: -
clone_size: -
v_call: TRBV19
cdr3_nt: TGTGCCAGTAGTATCTCAGTTTATGGCTACACCTTC
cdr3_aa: CASSISVYGYTF

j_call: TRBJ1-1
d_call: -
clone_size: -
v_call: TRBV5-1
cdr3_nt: TGCGCCAGCAGCCCGACACTGAACACTGAAGCTTTCTTT
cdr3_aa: CASSPTLNTEAFF

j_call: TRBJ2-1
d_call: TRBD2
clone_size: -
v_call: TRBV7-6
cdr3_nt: TGTGCCAGCAGCGAGCGGGGGGGCTGGGTGGATGAGCAGTTCTTC
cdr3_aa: CASSERGGWVDEQFF

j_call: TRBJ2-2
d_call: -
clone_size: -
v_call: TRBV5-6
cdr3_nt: TGTGCCAGCAGCCCAGAGGCCGGGAACACCGGGGAGCTGTTTTTT
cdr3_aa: CASSPEAGNTGELFF

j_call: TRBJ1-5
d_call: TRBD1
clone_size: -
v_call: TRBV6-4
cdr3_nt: TGTGCCAGCAGTGCCACAGGGGGAGGCCAGCCCCAGCATTTT
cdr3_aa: CASSATGGGQPQHF

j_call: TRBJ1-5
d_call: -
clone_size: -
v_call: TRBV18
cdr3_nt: TGTGCCAGCTCACCCCTGCGTGCAGGGCGTGGACAGCCCCAGCATTTT
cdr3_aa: CASSPLRAGRGQPQHF

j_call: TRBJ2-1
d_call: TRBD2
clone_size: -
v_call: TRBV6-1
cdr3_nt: TGTGCCAGCAGCCCACTGAGCGGGGGGTTAAATGAGCAGTTCTTC
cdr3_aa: CASSPLSGGLNEQFF

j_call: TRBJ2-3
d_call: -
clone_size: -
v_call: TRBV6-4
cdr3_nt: TGTGCCAGCAGCCCGGACCGAACAGATACGCAGTATTTT
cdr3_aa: CASSPDRTDTQYF

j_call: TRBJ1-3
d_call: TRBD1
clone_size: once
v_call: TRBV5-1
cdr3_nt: TGCGCCAGCAGCGGTACAGGGGGCACCTCTGGAAACACCATATATTTT
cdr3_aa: CASSGTGGTSGNTIYF

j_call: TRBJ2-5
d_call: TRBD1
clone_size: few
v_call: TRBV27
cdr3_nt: TGTGCCAGCAGTCCCGGGGACAGTCAAGAGACCCAGTACTTC
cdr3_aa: CASSPGDSQETQYF

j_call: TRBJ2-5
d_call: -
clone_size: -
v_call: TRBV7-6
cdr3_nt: TGTGCCAGCAGCTTAAACAGGGGGGGAGAGACCCAGTACTTC
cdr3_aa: CASSLNRGGETQYF

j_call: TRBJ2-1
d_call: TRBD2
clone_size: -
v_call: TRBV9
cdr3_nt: TGTGCCAGCAGCGTAGCTAGCGGGGGGGCCCTCAATGAGCAGTTCTTC
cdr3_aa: CASSVASGGALNEQFF

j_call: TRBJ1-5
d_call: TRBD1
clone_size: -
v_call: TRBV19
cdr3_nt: TGTGCCAGTACCCCTACCCCGGGACAGGGTGGGCAGCCCCAGCATTTT
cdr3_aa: CASTPTPGQGGQPQHF

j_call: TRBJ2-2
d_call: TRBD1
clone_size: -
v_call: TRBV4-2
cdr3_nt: TGTGCCAGCAGCCAAGCCGGGACAGGGGGCCTGGGGACCGGGGAGCTGTTTTTT
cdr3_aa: CASSQAGTGGLGTGELFF

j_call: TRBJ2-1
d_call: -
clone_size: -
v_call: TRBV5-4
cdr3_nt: TGTGCCAGCACTTTGGAGGGGGCAAGAAACAATGAGCAGTTCTTC
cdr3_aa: CASTLEGARNNEQFF

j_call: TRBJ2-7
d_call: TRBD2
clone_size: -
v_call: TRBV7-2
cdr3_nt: TGTGCCAGCAGATTAGCGGGCGGAATCCCCTACGAGCAGTACTTC
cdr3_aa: CASRLAGGIPYEQYF

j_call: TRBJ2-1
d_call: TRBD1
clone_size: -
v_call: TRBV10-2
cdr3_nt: TGCGCCAGCACTCAGGGACAGGGCTCCTACAATGAGCAGTTCTTC
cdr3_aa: CASTQGQGSYNEQFF

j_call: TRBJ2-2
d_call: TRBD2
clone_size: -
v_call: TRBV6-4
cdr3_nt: TGTGCCAGCAGCCCGTCCGGGGGGGGAGACGGGGAGCTGTTTTTT
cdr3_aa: CASSPSGGGDGELFF

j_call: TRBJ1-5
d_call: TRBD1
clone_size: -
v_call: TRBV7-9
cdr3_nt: TGTGCCAGCAGCTTGGACAGGCCAAATCAGCCCCAGCATTTT
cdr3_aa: CASSLDRPNQPQHF

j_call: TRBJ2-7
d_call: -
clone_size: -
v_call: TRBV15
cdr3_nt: TGTGCCACCAGCAGAGACCCCCGGAGTGCGGGACCGCCCTACGAGCAGTACTTC
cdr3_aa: CATSRDPRSAGPPYEQYF

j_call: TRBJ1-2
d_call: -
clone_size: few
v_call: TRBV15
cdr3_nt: TGTGCCACCAGCAGAGACAGGGGTGTCTATGGCTACACCTTC
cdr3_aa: CATSRDRGVYGYTF

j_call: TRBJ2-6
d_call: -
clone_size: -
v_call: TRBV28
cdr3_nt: TGTGCCAGCAGATTCAGGTCGGCCGGCTGGGCCAACGTCCTGACTTTC
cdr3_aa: CASRFRSAGWANVLTF

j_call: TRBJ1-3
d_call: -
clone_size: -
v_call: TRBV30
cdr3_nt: TGTGCCTGGAGCGGACCTGACGGTGGAAACACCATATATTTT
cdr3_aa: CAWSGPDGGNTIYF

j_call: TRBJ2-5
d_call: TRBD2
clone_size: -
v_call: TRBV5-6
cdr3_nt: TGTGCCAGCAGCACGGGACTAGTTCGCGAGACCCAGTACTTC
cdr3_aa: CASSTGLVRETQYF

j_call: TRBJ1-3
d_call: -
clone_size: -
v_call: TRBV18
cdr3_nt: TGTGCCAGCTCACCCCTATTGACAGAAGGGCAGGGAAGAGGAAACACCATATATTTT
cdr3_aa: CASSPLLTEGQGRGNTIYF

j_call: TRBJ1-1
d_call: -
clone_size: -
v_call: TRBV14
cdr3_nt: TGTGCCAGCAGTGAAGGGACGGCGAACACTGAAGCTTTCTTT
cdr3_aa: CASSEGTANTEAFF

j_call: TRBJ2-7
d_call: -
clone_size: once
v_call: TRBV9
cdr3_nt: TGTGCCAGCAGCTCCCAAGGACAGCCTGCGGGGCAGTACTTC
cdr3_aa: CASSSQGQPAGQYF

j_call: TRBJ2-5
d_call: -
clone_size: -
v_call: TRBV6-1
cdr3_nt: TGTGCCAGCTCCTCAACCCGGGGCCCAGAGACCCAGTACTTC
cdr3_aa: CASSSTRGPETQYF

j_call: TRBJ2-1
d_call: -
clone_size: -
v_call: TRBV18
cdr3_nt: TGTGCCAGCTCACCGGACAGTTCGGAAGAGCAGTTCTTC
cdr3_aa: CASSPDSSEEQFF

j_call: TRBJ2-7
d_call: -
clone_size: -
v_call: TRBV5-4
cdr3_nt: TGTGCCAGCAGCTTGCCGGGGCCGAACTACGAGCAGTACTTC
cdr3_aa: CASSLPGPNYEQYF

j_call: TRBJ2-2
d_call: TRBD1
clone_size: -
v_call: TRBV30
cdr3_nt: TGTGCCTGGGGAGCCAAGGGACAGGCGGCCGGGGAGCTGTTTTTT
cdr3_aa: CAWGAKGQAAGELFF

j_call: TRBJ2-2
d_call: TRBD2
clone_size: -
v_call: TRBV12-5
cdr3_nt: TGTGCTAGTGGTTTGGCCAGCGGGGGGAGCACCGGGGAGCTGTTTTTT
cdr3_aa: CASGLASGGSTGELFF

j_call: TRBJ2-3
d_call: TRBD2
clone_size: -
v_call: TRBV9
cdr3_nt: TGTGCCAGCAGCAAGCGGGGGGGCCACACAGATACGCAGTATTTT
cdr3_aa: CASSKRGGHTDTQYF

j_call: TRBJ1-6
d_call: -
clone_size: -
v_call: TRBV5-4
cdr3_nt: TGTGCCAGCAGCTTCAGAGACAATAATTCACCCCTCCACTTT
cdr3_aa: CASSFRDNNSPLHF

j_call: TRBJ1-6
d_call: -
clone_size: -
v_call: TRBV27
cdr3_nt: TGTGCCAGCACAGCGCGGACCTATAATTCACCCCTCCACTTT
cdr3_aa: CASTARTYNSPLHF

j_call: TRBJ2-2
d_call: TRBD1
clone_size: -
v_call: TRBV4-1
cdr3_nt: TGCGCCAGCAGCCAAGATCGAATACCGGGACAGGGGGCAGGTGTGGCCGGGGAGCTGTTTTTT
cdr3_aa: CASSQDRIPGQGAGVAGELFF